This T cell receptor (beta chain) was found in a study of early T cells in non-severe SARS-CoV-2 infection. Turning to the study itself: The sequenced material was bulk RNA from unsorted whole blood, and its chains were unpaired.

In this sample, this clonotype turned up a few times. The antigen remains undetermined. Separate cDNA molecules each had unique molecular identifiers attached to them. TCRdb analysed the 5' RACE reads with MiXCR anew, one entry per CDR3 protein. The data show some 34,000 distinct CDR3 sequences, 6% to 7.5% seen once. V lost 5 bases to trimming and J lost 4 bases; unmatched junction nucleotides: 8. This CDR3 is built from 15 residues. In germline, CDR1 is SGHNT, CDR2 YENEEA. Study-wide results and limits: Reliance on VDJdb matching favored anti-spike CD8 responses; private and CD4 specificities were missed.

This chain connects TRBV11-3 to TRBJ2-5; 9 bases fit TRBD2. This TCR came from an adult who was a healthcare worker with PCR-confirmed SARS-CoV-2 infection or an uninfected control (not recorded which). The sequencing used whole blood, collected at baseline. CDR3 residues: CASSRASGIGETQYF. The CDR3 DNA reads TGTGCCAGCAGCCGGGCTAGCGGGATTGGAGAGACCCAGTACTTC.